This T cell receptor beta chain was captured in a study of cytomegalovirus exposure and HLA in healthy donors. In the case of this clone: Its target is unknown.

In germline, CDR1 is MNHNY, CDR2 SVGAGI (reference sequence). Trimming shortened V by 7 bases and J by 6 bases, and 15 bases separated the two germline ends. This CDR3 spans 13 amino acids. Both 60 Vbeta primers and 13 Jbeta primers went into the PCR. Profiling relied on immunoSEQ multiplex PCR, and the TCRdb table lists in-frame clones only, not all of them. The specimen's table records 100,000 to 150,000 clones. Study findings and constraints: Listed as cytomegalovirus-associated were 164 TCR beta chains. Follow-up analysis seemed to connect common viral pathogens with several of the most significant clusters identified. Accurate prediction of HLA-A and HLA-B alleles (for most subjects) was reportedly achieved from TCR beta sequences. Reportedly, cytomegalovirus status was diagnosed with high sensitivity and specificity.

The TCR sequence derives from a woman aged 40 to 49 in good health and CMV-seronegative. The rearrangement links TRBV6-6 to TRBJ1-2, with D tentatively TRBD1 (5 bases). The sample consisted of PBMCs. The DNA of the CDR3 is TGTGCCAGCACCCTACAGGAGACCAATGGCTACACCTTC. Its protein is CASTLQETNGYTF.